This T cell receptor (beta chain) was found in a study of OX40 agonist ivuxolimab in advanced cancers. The study's findings and limits: More expanded clones were seen, on average, in CD8+ T cells than in CD4+.

Profiled with immunoSEQ multiplex PCR; TCRdb holds only in-frame clones, not every one. This table holds tens of thousands of clones, 86% found once. As to this clone: Its antigen is as yet unknown.

V was cut by 4 bases and J by 1 base, with 7 bases left in between. Germline CDR1 reads SGHRS; CDR2 reads YFSETQ. This CDR3 spans 13 amino acids. Sequenced here: CD4+ or CD8+ T cells sorted from blood, sampled in a trial of the OX40 agonist ivuxolimab. The rearrangement uses TRBV5-1 and TRBJ2-3; a possible D gene is TRBD2 (5 bases). The source is an adult with an advanced solid tumor such as melanoma, head and neck, liver or kidney cancer. The CDR3 spells CASSPGGTDTQYF. The DNA of the CDR3 is TGCGCCAGCAGCCCCGGGGGCACAGATACGCAGTATTTT.